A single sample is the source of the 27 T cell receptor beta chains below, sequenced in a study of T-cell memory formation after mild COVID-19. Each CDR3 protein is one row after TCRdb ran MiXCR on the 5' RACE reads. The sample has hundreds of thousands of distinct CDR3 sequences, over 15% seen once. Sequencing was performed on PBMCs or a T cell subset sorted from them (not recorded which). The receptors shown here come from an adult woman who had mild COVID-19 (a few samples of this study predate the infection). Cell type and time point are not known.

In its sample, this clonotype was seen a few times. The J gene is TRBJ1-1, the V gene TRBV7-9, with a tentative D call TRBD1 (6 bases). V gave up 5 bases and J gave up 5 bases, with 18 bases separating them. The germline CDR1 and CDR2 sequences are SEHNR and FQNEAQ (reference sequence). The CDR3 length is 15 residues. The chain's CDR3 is CASSRRNVRGTEAFF. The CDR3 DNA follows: TGTGCCAGCAGCCGCAGGAACGTCAGGGGAACTGAAGCTTTCTTT.

The CDR3 nucleotides are TGTGCCAGCAGCTTGGGGGGGCCTGAGGTCGGGGAGCTGTTTTTT. This encodes CASSLGGPEVGELFF. V gene TRBV5-4 combines with J gene TRBJ2-2, with a possible D match to TRBD1 (6 bases). This CDR3 comprises 15 residues. Germline V gene data show CDR1 as SGHNT and CDR2 as YYREEE (reference sequence). Trimming took off 0 bases at V and 7 bases at J, with 13 bases between the two ends.

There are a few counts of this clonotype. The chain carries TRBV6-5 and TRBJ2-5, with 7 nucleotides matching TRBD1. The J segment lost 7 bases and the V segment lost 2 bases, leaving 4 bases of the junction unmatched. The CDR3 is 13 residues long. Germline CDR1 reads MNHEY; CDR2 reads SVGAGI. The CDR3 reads CASSYGTVGTQYF. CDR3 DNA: TGTGCCAGCAGTTACGGGACAGTAGGGACCCAGTACTTC.

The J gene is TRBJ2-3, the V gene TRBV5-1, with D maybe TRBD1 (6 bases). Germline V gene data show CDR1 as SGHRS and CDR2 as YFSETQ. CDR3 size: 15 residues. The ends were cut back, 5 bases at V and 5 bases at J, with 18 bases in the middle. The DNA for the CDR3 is TGCGCCAGCAGAATACAGGGAGTGCATGGAGATACGCAGTATTTT. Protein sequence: CASRIQGVHGDTQYF. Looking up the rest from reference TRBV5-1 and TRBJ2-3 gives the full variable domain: KAGVTQTPRYLIKTRGQQVTLSCSPISGHRSVSWYQQTPGQGLQFLFEYFSETQRNKGNFPGRFSGRQFSNSRSEMNVSTLELGDSALYLCASRIQGVHGDTQYFGPGTRLTVL.

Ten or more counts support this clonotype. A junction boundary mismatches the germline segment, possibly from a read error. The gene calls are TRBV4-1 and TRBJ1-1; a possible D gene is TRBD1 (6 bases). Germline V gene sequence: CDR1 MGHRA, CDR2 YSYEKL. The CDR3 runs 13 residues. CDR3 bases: TGTGCCAGCAGCCGGACAGTGAACACTGAAGCTTTCTTT. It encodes CASSRTVNTEAFF.

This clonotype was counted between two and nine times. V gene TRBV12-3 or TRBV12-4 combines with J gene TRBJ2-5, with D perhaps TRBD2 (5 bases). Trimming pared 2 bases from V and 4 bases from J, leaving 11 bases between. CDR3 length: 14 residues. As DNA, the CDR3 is TGTGCCAGCAGTTTACTAGGAGGTGGAGAGACCCAGTACTTC. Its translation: CASSLLGGGETQYF.

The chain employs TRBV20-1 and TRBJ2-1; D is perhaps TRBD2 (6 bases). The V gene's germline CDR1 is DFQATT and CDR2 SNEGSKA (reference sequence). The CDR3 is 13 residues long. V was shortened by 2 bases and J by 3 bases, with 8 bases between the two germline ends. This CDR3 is CSARKDYYNEQFF. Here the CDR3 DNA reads TGCAGTGCTAGAAAGGACTACTACAATGAGCAGTTCTTC.

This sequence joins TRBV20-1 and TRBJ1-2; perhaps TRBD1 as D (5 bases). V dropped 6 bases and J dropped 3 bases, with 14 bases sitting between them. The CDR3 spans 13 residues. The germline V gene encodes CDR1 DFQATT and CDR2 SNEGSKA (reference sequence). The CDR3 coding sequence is TGCAGTGCATCCCCAGACAGCCACTATGGCTACACCTTC. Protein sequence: CSASPDSHYGYTF.

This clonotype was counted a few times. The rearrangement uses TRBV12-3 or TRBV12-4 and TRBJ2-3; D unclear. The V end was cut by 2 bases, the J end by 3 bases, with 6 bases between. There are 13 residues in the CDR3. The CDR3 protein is CASSLRETDTQYF. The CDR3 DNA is TGTGCCAGCAGTTTAAGGGAAACAGATACGCAGTATTTT.

The CDR3 sequence: CASSLDRWDQETQYF. CDR3 sequence (DNA): TGTGCCAGCAGCTTAGATAGGTGGGACCAAGAGACCCAGTACTTC. The genes are TRBV11-2 and TRBJ2-5, with D unclear. The ends were cut back, 0 bases at V and 0 bases at J, with 8 bases in the middle. Germline V gene sequence: CDR1 SGHAT, CDR2 FQNNGV. CDR3 length: 15 residues. Full variable domain (outside the CDR3, taken from reference TRBV11-2 and TRBJ2-5): EAGVAQSPRYKIIEKRQSVAFWCNPISGHATLYWYQQILGQGPKLLIQFQNNGVVDDSQLPKDRFSAERLKGVDSTLKIQPAKLEDSAVYLCASSLDRWDQETQYFGPGTRLLVL.

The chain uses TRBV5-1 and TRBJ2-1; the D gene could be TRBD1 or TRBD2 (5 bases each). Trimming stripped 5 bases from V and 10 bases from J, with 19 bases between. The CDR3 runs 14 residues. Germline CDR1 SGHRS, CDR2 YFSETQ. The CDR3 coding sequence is TGCGCCAGCAGTCTCCGGGACCCGAGTTTAGAGCAGTTCTTC. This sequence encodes CASSLRDPSLEQFF.

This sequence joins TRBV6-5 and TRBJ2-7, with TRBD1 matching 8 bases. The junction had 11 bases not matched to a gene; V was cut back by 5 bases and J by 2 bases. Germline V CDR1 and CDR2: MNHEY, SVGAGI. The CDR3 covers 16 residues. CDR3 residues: CASSLSGQGAAYEQYF. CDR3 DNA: TGTGCCAGCAGTCTTAGCGGACAGGGTGCGGCCTACGAGCAGTACTTC.

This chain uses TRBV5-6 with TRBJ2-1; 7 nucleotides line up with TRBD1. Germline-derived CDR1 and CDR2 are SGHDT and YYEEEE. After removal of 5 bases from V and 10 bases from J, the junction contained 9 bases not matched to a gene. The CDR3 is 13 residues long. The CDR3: CASSQSGGDEQFF. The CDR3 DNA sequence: TGTGCCAGCAGTCAATCAGGGGGAGACGAGCAGTTCTTC.

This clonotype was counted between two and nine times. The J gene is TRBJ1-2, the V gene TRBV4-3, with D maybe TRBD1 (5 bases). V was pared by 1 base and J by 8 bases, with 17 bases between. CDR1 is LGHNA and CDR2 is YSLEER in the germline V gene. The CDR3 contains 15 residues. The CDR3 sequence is CASSQVARGRRGYTF. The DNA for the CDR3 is TGCGCCAGCAGCCAAGTGGCCCGGGGCAGAAGGGGCTACACCTTC.

In nucleotides, the CDR3 is TGTGCCAGCAGTTTTTCCGATTTGAACTATGGCTACACCTTC. Protein sequence: CASSFSDLNYGYTF. J is TRBJ1-2 and V is TRBV12-3 or TRBV12-4; D is unresolved. The CDR3 is 14 residues long. Trimming removed 3 bases from V and 2 bases from J, with 10 bases in between.

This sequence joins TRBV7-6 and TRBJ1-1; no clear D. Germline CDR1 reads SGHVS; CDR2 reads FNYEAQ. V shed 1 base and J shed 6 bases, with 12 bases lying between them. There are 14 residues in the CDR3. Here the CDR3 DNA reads TGTGCCAGCAGCTTAGATGGGTCCGCACCTGAAGCTTTCTTT. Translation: CASSLDGSAPEAFF.

In DNA, the CDR3 is TGTGCCAGCAGAAAGGGGACTTCTCATCAGCCCCAGCATTTT. Translation: CASRKGTSHQPQHF. This sequence joins TRBV19 and TRBJ1-5; possibly TRBD1 for D (5 bases). Germline CDR1 and CDR2: LNHDA and SQIVND (reference sequence). V lost 9 bases to trimming and J lost 5 bases, with 17 bases between them. The CDR3 contains 14 residues. The full variable domain, with the rest looked up from reference TRBV19 and TRBJ1-5, is DGGITQSPKYLFRKEGQNVTLSCEQNLNHDAMYWYRQDPGQGLRLIYYSQIVNDFQKGDIAEGYSVSREKKESFPLTVTSAQKNPTAFYLCASRKGTSHQPQHFGDGTRLSIL.

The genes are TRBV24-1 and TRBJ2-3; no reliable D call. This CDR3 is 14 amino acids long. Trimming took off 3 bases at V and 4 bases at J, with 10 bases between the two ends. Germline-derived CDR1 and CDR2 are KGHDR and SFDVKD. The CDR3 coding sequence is TGTGCCACCAGTGATCCAGGTTCGGCAGATACGCAGTATTTT. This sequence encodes CATSDPGSADTQYF.

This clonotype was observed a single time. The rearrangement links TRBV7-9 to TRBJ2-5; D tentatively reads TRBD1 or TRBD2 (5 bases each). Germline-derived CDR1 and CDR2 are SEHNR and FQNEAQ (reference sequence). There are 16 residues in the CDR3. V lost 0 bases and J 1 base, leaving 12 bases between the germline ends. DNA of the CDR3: TGTGCCAGCAGCTTAGCATTCGAGGGGTCCCAAGAGACCCAGTACTTC. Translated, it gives CASSLAFEGSQETQYF. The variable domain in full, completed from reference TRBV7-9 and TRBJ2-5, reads DTGVSQNPRHKITKRGQNVTFRCDPISEHNRLYWYRQTLGQGPEFLTYFQNEAQLEKSRLLSDRFSAERPKGSFSTLEIQRTEQGDSAMYLCASSLAFEGSQETQYFGPGTRLLVL.

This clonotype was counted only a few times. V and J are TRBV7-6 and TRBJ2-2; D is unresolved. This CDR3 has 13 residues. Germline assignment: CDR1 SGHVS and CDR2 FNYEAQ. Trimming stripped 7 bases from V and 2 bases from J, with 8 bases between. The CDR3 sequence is CASKAANTGELFF. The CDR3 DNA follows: TGTGCCAGCAAGGCAGCTAACACCGGGGAGCTGTTTTTT.

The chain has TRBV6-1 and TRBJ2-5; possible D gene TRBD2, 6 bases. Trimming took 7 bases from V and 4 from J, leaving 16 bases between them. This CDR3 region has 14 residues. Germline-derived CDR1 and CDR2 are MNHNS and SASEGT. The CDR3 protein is CASNDSGGLETQYF. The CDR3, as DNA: TGTGCCAGCAATGACTCCGGAGGGTTAGAGACCCAGTACTTC.

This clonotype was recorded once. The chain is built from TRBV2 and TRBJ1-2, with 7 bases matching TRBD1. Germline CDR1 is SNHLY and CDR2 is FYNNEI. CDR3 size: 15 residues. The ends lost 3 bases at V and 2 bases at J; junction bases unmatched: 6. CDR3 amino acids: CASSEVGQTNYGYTF. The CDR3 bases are TGTGCCAGCAGTGAGGTGGGACAGACCAACTATGGCTACACCTTC. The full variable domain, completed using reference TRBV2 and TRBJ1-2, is EPEVTQTPSHQVTQMGQEVILRCVPISNHLYFYWYRQILGQKVEFLVSFYNNEISEKSEIFDDQFSVERPDGSNFTLKIRSTKLEDSAMYFCASSEVGQTNYGYTFGSGTRLTVV.

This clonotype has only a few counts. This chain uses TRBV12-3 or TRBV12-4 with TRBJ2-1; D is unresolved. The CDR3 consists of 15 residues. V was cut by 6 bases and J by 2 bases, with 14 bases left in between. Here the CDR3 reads CASRLTWAPYNEQFF. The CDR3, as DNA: TGTGCCAGCAGACTTACTTGGGCGCCCTACAATGAGCAGTTCTTC.

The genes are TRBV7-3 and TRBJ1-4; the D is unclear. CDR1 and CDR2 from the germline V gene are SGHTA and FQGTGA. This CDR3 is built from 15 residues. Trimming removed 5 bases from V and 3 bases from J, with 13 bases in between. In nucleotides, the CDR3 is TGTGCCAGCAGCCCCACGGGCAGTCCTAATGAAAAACTGTTTTTT. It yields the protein CASSPTGSPNEKLFF.

The CDR3 sequence is CASSFTLAPLYNEQFF. CDR3 nucleotide sequence: TGTGCCAGCAGCTTCACCCTAGCTCCACTCTACAATGAGCAGTTCTTC. The chain links TRBV11-2 to TRBJ2-1, with a weak D call TRBD2 (5 bases). CDR1 and CDR2 from the germline V gene are SGHAT and FQNNGV. The CDR3 is 16 amino acids. Trimming took off 3 bases at V and 3 bases at J, with 15 bases between the two ends.

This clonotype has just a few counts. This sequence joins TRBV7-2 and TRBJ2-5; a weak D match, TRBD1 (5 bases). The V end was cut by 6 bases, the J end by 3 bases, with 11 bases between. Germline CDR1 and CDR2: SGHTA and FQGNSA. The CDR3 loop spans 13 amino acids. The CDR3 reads CASRLSTEETQYF. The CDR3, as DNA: TGTGCCAGCAGACTCTCGACAGAAGAGACCCAGTACTTC. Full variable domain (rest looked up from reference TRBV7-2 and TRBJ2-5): GAGVSQSPSNKVTEKGKDVELRCDPISGHTALYWYRQSLGQGLEFLIYFQGNSAPDKSGLPSDRFSAERTGGSVSTLTIQRTQQEDSAVYLCASRLSTEETQYFGPGTRLLVL.

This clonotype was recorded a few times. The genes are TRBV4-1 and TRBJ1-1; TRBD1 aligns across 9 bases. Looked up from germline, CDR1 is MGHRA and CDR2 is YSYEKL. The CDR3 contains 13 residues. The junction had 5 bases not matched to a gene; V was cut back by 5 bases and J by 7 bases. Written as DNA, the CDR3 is TGCGCCAGCAGCGACGGGACAGGGTTTGAAGCTTTCTTT. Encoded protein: CASSDGTGFEAFF.